What follows are 25 T cell receptor beta chains derived from one specimen sequenced in a study of CD8+ T cells in alopecia areata. RNA was isolated and reverse transcribed to cDNA, the sequencing template. Some clones are missing from TCRdb's copy, which holds only in-frame ones; the method was immunoSEQ multiplex PCR. This table holds about 210,000 clones, 55% to 70% found once. Regarding treatment: oral pan-JAK inhibitor, 5-10 mg twice daily. The starting material was CD4+ T cells sorted from blood, obtained at week 4, from a patient treated with tofacitinib. These receptors were collected from a human donor with alopecia areata.

The rearrangement uses TRBV4-1 and TRBJ2-1; TRBD1 matches at 7 bases. In germline, CDR1 is MGHRA, CDR2 YSYEKL. The CDR3 is 15 amino acids. With V trimmed by 4 bases and J by 4 bases, 7 bases remained unmatched. As DNA, the CDR3 is TGCGCCAGCAGCCTTGGACAGGCGGAATACAATGAGCAGTTCTTC. Translated, it gives CASSLGQAEYNEQFF.

In this sample, this clone turned up once. V is TRBV30 and J is TRBJ1-1; no clear D gene. Germline V gene lookup returns CDR1 GTSNPN and CDR2 SVGIG (reference sequence). The CDR3 covers 13 residues. Trimming pared 4 bases from V and 0 bases from J, leaving 9 bases between. In nucleotides, the CDR3 is TGTGCCTGGATTGGGCCGATGAACACTGAAGCTTTCTTT. Translating it yields CAWIGPMNTEAFF.

The CDR3 DNA sequence: TGTGCCAGCAGTGAATATGACGAGCAGTACTTC. Its translation is CASSEYDEQYF. The chain joins TRBV25-1 to TRBJ2-7; D uncertain. The CDR3 contains 11 residues. V lost 0 bases and J 5 bases, leaving 2 bases between the germline ends. The germline CDR1 and CDR2 sequences are MGHDK and SYGVNS.

The sample holds a few counts of this clone. The genes are TRBV19 and TRBJ1-5; TRBD1 agrees at 9 bases. Germline V CDR1 and CDR2: LNHDA, SQIVND (reference sequence). The CDR3 extends over 16 amino acids. The J segment lost 3 bases and the V segment lost 3 bases, leaving 6 bases of the junction unmatched. As DNA, the CDR3 is TGTGCCAGTAGTATTAGCGGGACAGGGCTCAATCAGCCCCAGCATTTT. This gives the protein CASSISGTGLNQPQHF.

The CDR3 DNA sequence: TGTGCCAGCAGCCAGGGGACAGGCAGCAGAAAAGAGACCCAGTACTTC. Amino acid sequence: CASSQGTGSRKETQYF. The chain is built from TRBV7-9 and TRBJ2-5; 8 bases map to TRBD1. There are 16 residues in the CDR3. Germline assignment: CDR1 SEHNR and CDR2 FQNEAQ (reference sequence). V trimming: 5 bases; J trimming: 3 bases; junction bases outside the gene matches: 11.

The chain combines TRBV6-6 with TRBJ2-5, with D tentatively TRBD1 (5 bases). Trimming left V 6 bases short and J 2 bases short, with 7 bases between. The CDR3 extends over 12 amino acids. Germline V lookup: CDR1 MNHNY, CDR2 SVGAGI (reference sequence). As DNA, the CDR3 is TGTGCCAGCAGACAGGATCAAGAGACCCAGTACTTC. Encoded protein: CASRQDQETQYF.

V usage is TRBV2 and J usage is TRBJ1-6, with unresolved D. Germline V gene data show CDR1 as SNHLY and CDR2 as FYNNEI. V was clipped by 2 bases and J by 6 bases, with 11 bases between them. The CDR3 loop spans 15 amino acids. In nucleotides, the CDR3 is TGTGCCAGCAGTGAAAGAAGAACAGCTAATTCACCCCTCCACTTT. Protein: CASSERRTANSPLHF. Using reference TRBV2 and TRBJ1-6 for the parts outside the CDR3, the full variable domain is EPEVTQTPSHQVTQMGQEVILRCVPISNHLYFYWYRQILGQKVEFLVSFYNNEISEKSEIFDDQFSVERPDGSNFTLKIRSTKLEDSAMYFCASSERRTANSPLHFGNGTRLTVT.

The sample holds one count of this clone. V usage is TRBV4-3 and J usage is TRBJ1-1, with TRBD1 as a possible D gene (5 bases). CDR1 LGHNA and CDR2 YSLEER come from the germline V gene. Deletions cut 0 bases from V and 11 bases from J, with 16 bases between. This CDR3 region has 14 residues. Written as DNA, the CDR3 is TGCGCCAGCAGCCAAGAGGGCTACTTGAGGGGCGCTTTCTTT. Translated, it gives CASSQEGYLRGAFF.

V usage is TRBV29-1 and J usage is TRBJ1-1; D call uncertain. Germline CDR1 and CDR2: SQVTM and ANQGSEA. V was clipped by 4 bases and J by 3 bases, with 15 bases between them. CDR3 length: 14 residues. Here the CDR3 DNA reads TGCAGCGTTGCGACCAGGCTGGCGGACACTGAAGCTTTCTTT. This sequence encodes CSVATRLADTEAFF.

The chain is built from TRBV30 and TRBJ2-7, with D perhaps matching TRBD1 or TRBD2 (6 bases each). The CDR3 totals 14 residues. V was clipped by 3 bases and J by 0 bases, with 12 bases between them. Per the germline V gene, CDR1 is GTSNPN and CDR2 is SVGIG (reference sequence). CDR3 sequence reads: CAWRRGGPSYEQYF. The DNA of the CDR3 is TGTGCCTGGAGGCGAGGGGGGCCCTCCTACGAGCAGTACTTC.

In this sample, this clone turned up once. The chain is built from TRBV2 and TRBJ2-7, with D maybe TRBD2 (6 bases). The CDR3 runs to 13 residues. V was trimmed by 8 bases and J by 2 bases, leaving 13 bases between them. Germline CDR1 SNHLY, CDR2 FYNNEI. The CDR3 region is CASGGSLTYEQYF. The CDR3, as DNA: TGTGCCAGCGGGGGGAGCTTAACCTACGAGCAGTACTTC.

This CDR3 is CASSLGSDNEQFF. For the CDR3, the DNA is TGCGCCAGCAGCTTGGGCAGCGACAATGAGCAGTTCTTC. The chain recombines TRBV5-1 with TRBJ2-1; D is ambiguous. The V and J ends lost 0 bases and 5 bases respectively, with 6 bases between them. The CDR3 contains 13 residues. Per germline, CDR1 SGHRS and CDR2 YFSETQ. The full variable domain, completed using reference TRBV5-1 and TRBJ2-1, is KAGVTQTPRYLIKTRGQQVTLSCSPISGHRSVSWYQQTPGQGLQFLFEYFSETQRNKGNFPGRFSGRQFSNSRSEMNVSTLELGDSALYLCASSLGSDNEQFFGPGTRLTVL.

The rearrangement joins TRBV14 to TRBJ1-6; D gene ambiguous. Trimming removed 1 base from V and 6 bases from J, with 4 bases in between. This CDR3 spans 13 amino acids. The V gene's germline CDR1 is SGHDN and CDR2 FVKESK. The CDR3 region is CASSQVLNSPLHF. The CDR3 DNA follows: TGTGCCAGCAGCCAAGTCCTTAATTCACCCCTCCACTTT.

The count of this clone is one. This chain joins TRBV5-1 and TRBJ2-4, with TRBD2 identical over 7 bases. In germline, CDR1 is SGHRS, CDR2 YFSETQ. The CDR3 totals 16 residues. Germline trimming cut 4 bases from V and 2 bases from J; bases unmatched to any gene: 9. The CDR3 loop reads CASSPNGGVTKNIQYF. In nucleotides, the CDR3 is TGCGCCAGCAGCCCCAATGGGGGGGTGACCAAAAACATTCAGTACTTC.

CDR3 protein: CSVREWEGADEQYF. CDR3 nucleotides: TGCAGCGTTCGGGAATGGGAGGGGGCGGATGAGCAGTACTTC. This rearrangement joins TRBV29-1 to TRBJ2-7; D is possibly TRBD1 or TRBD2 (7 bases each). Germline values: CDR1 SQVTM, CDR2 ANQGSEA. Trimming removed 5 bases at V and 7 bases at J, with 21 bases between. This CDR3 is 14 amino acids long.

This chain joins TRBV5-4 and TRBJ1-2; weak D call: TRBD1 (5 bases). The CDR3 runs 13 residues. Deletions cut 9 bases from V and 8 bases from J, with 20 bases between. Per the germline V gene, CDR1 is SGHNT and CDR2 is YYREEE (reference sequence). The chain's CDR3 is CATASQGRGGYTF. The CDR3 bases are TGTGCCACAGCCTCCCAGGGAAGAGGCGGCTACACCTTC.

The rearrangement uses TRBV4-1 and TRBJ2-1; 10 bases map to TRBD1. In germline, CDR1 is MGHRA, CDR2 YSYEKL. The CDR3 covers 17 residues. V lost 5 bases to trimming and J lost 5 bases; unmatched junction nucleotides: 12. The CDR3 loop is CASSFRPGQGRNNEQFF. CDR3 in DNA: TGCGCCAGCAGCTTTCGACCGGGACAGGGGAGGAACAATGAGCAGTTCTTC.

The chain links TRBV10-3 to TRBJ1-1; D unclear. V lost 2 bases, J lost 3 bases, and 7 bases lay in between. Germline V gene data show CDR1 as ENHRY and CDR2 as SYGVKD. This CDR3 spans 13 amino acids. The CDR3 sequence: CAISEGRDTEAFF. CDR3 nucleotide sequence: TGTGCCATCAGTGAGGGGAGGGACACTGAAGCTTTCTTT.

The V call is TRBV15, the J call TRBJ1-2; 10 positions match TRBD1. V trimming: 1 base; J trimming: 4 bases; junction bases outside the gene matches: 0. The CDR3 consists of 14 residues. Germline assignment: CDR1 LNHNV and CDR2 YYDKDF (reference sequence). The CDR3 bases are TGTGCCACCAGCAGAGGACAGGGGGCCTATGGCTACACCTTC. Protein sequence: CATSRGQGAYGYTF.

The gene calls are TRBV9 and TRBJ2-1, with 7 bases matching TRBD1. This CDR3 is built from 14 residues. The germline V gene has CDR1 SGDLS and CDR2 YYNGEE. Unmatched junction bases numbered 8, after V lost 4 bases and J lost 7 bases. The CDR3 here is CASSPQTGSNEQFF. The CDR3 region has the DNA TGTGCCAGCAGCCCTCAGACAGGGAGTAATGAGCAGTTCTTC.

The chain uses TRBV4-3 and TRBJ2-5; D is undetermined. Germline V gene sequence: CDR1 LGHNA, CDR2 YSLEER. The CDR3 has 13 amino acids. The V end lost 2 bases, the J end lost 5 bases, and 9 bases lay between the germline ends. CDR3: CASSQSARETQYF. CDR3 sequence (DNA): TGCGCCAGCAGCCAATCGGCCCGCGAGACCCAGTACTTC.

This chain joins TRBV7-8 and TRBJ2-5; D is unclear. This CDR3 has 14 amino acids. Germline assignment: CDR1 SGHVS and CDR2 FQNEAQ. V shed 1 base and J shed 2 bases, with 8 bases lying between them. The CDR3 DNA sequence: TGTGCCAGCAGCTTAGTATTCGCTCAAGAGACCCAGTACTTC. Translation gives CASSLVFAQETQYF.

Details on this clone: The junction does not match germline at one end; this may be a read error. The V call is TRBV7-7, the J call TRBJ2-7; TRBD2 matches at 8 bases. Germline V gene data show CDR1 as SSHAT and CDR2 as FNYEAQ (reference sequence). The CDR3 runs to 13 residues. Here the CDR3 DNA reads TGTGCTAGCAGCCCCACCCGGGGGGGCGAGCAGTACTTC. Amino acid sequence: CASSPTRGGEQYF.

The rearrangement joins TRBV5-1 to TRBJ2-3; TRBD2 matches at 9 bases. Germline V lookup: CDR1 SGHRS, CDR2 YFSETQ. Losses at the gene ends were 1 base for V and 6 bases for J; bases not matched to a gene: 6. CDR3 length: 15 amino acids. CDR3 loop: CASSLSGGTTDTQYF. CDR3 sequence (DNA): TGCGCCAGCAGCTTGAGCGGGGGGACAACGGATACGCAGTATTTT.

A few counts support this clone. V gene TRBV28 combines with J gene TRBJ2-7; D ambiguous. Germline V lookup: CDR1 MDHEN, CDR2 SYDVKM. CDR3 size: 12 residues. The V end lost 7 bases, the J end lost 3 bases, and 10 bases lay between the germline ends. The CDR3 coding sequence is TGTGCCAGCACCCCGGACGGCTACGAGCAGTACTTC. Translating it yields CASTPDGYEQYF. The full variable domain, in which reference TRBV28 and TRBJ2-7 provide the parts outside the CDR3, is DVKVTQSSRYLVKRTGEKVFLECVQDMDHENMFWYRQDPGLGLRLIYFSYDVKMKEKGDIPEGYSVSREKKERFSLILESASTNQTSMYLCASTPDGYEQYFGPGTRLTVT.